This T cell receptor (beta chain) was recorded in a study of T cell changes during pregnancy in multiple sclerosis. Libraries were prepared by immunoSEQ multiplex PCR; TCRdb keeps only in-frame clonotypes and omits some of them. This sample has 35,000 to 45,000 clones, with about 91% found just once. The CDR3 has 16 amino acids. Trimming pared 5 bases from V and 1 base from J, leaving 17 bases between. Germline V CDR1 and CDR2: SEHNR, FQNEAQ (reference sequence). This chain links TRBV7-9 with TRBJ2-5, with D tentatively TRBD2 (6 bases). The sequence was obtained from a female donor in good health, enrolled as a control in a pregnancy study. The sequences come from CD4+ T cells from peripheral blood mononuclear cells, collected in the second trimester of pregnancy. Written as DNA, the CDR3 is TGTGCCAGCAGCCAACGACCGGCGGGGACCCAAGAGACCCAGTACTTC. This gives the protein CASSQRPAGTQETQYF.